This T cell receptor beta chain was identified during a study of shared clonotypes between healthy human individuals. Study details: The composition of the donors was two women and a few men aged 18 to 49. The study used three CD4 naive, three CD4 memory, two CD8 naive and one CD8 memory plate per donor. Study results and caveats: On the whole, naive subsets had larger estimated richness than memory subsets had.

As regards this clone: The antigen remains unidentified.

Original analysis: As immunoSEQ supplied junction-only sequences (without quality scores), filtering differed. The method was immunoSEQ multiplex PCR; TCRdb's version includes in-frame clones alone and lacks a portion of them. That table furnishes V, J and clone size, whereas the DNA furnished D and trimming. The data hold about 980,000 clones, with over 75% observed a single time. The V end was cut by 9 bases, the J end by 6 bases, with 18 bases between. The CDR3 extends over 13 amino acids. The germline V gene has CDR1 SGHAT and CDR2 FQNNGV. Sequencing was carried out using memory CD4+ T cells sorted from blood. The subset here: CD45RA-negative fraction. The TCR sequence derives from a man between 18 and 35 years old in good health. The chain employs TRBV11-2 and TRBJ2-7; D unresolved. CDR3 DNA: TGTGCCAGTGGCCGGCCGTCCCTTGTCGAGCAGTACTTC. It specifies CASGRPSLVEQYF.